The next 4 T cell receptor beta chains were all read from a single sample in a study of shared clonotypes between healthy human individuals. Naive CD8 cells were CD45RO-negative, positively selected for CCR7, excluding terminally differentiated effector memory CD45RA+ cells. TCRdb's table, derived via immunoSEQ multiplex PCR, lists solely in-frame clones and lacks some. The sample holds hundreds of thousands of clones; 85% to 95% are singletons and the top ten take approximately 0.11%. Sequencing was performed on naive CD8+ T cells sorted from blood. Receptors were obtained from a woman aged 25-40 years in good health.

The chain uses TRBV7-9 and TRBJ2-7; perhaps TRBD2 as D (6 bases). Germline CDR1 and CDR2: SEHNR and FQNEAQ (reference sequence). This CDR3 comprises 16 residues. V lost 5 bases and J lost 5, with 22 bases in between. This CDR3 reads CASSIRPGASDDEQYF. The DNA of the CDR3 is TGTGCCAGCAGCATAAGGCCGGGAGCGAGTGATGACGAGCAGTACTTC.

V and J are TRBV27 and TRBJ1-2; tentatively, D is TRBD1 (5 bases). Trimming shortened V by 3 bases and J by 8 bases, and 19 bases separated the two germline ends. This CDR3 region has 15 residues. The V gene's germline CDR1 is MNHEY and CDR2 SMNVEV (reference sequence). CDR3 in DNA: TGTGCCAGCAGTTTCGGAGACAGTGAGGATTTGGGCTACACCTTC. Residues: CASSFGDSEDLGYTF.

The chain couples TRBV19 to TRBJ2-1; D gene unclear. Looked up from germline, CDR1 is LNHDA and CDR2 is SQIVND (reference sequence). This CDR3 contains 15 residues. V lost 1 base and J lost 8, with 15 bases in between. This CDR3 reads CASSIVGAPNDEQFF. CDR3 coding DNA: TGTGCCAGTAGTATAGTAGGTGCCCCGAATGATGAGCAGTTCTTC.

The CDR3 reads CASSEGRASLGSGANVLTF. The DNA of the CDR3 is TGTGCCAGCAGTGAAGGAAGGGCCTCTCTCGGCTCTGGGGCCAACGTCCTGACTTTC. V is TRBV2 and J is TRBJ2-6; no clear D. Trimming shortened V by 1 base and J by 0 bases, and 16 bases separated the two germline ends. The germline gives CDR1 SNHLY, CDR2 FYNNEI. The CDR3 is 19 amino acids.